Each of the 29 T cell receptor beta chains below was sequenced from the same sample in a study of post-analysis software for immune sequencing data. Their recognized antigens are unknown. Whole-study results and caveats: Comparison of patients with controls showed five TRBV segments more frequent in patients, TRBV5-6, TRBV5-1 and TRBV20-1 among them.

TCR beta cDNA libraries included unique molecular identifiers. From the PCR reads, TCRdb called clonotypes with MiXCR, one entry per CDR3 protein. The sample has fewer than 900,000 distinct CDR3 sequences, around 46% seen once. The sample comprised blood. Every receptor here comes from a girl aged 5 to 17 with multiple sclerosis.

The chain carries TRBV6-5 and TRBJ1-1; no firm D call. Germline V gene lookup returns CDR1 MNHEY and CDR2 SVGAGI. Trimming cost V 6 bases and J 0 bases, with 8 bases left between them. The CDR3 length is 13 residues. The CDR3 here is CASRGNLNTEAFF. Written as DNA, the CDR3 is TGTGCCAGCAGGGGGAATTTGAACACTGAAGCTTTCTTT.

The chain employs TRBV5-1 and TRBJ2-5; D perhaps matches TRBD2 (5 bases). Germline V gives CDR1 SGHRS, CDR2 YFSETQ. V lost 4 bases and J 3 bases, leaving 10 bases between the germline ends. The CDR3 has 13 residues. This CDR3 reads CASSQDGEETQYF. The DNA for the CDR3 is TGCGCCAGCAGCCAGGACGGGGAAGAGACCCAGTACTTC.

The chain is built from TRBV7-6 and TRBJ2-2, with a weak D call TRBD2 (5 bases). Germline CDR1 and CDR2: SGHVS and FNYEAQ. V lost 2 bases to trimming and J lost 5 bases, with 18 bases between them. CDR3 length equals 17 residues. The CDR3 here is CASSLYSDGRGTGELFF. The CDR3 coding sequence is TGTGCCAGCAGCTTATACTCGGACGGCCGCGGGACCGGGGAGCTGTTTTTT.

The J gene is TRBJ1-6, the V gene TRBV11-1, with 10 positions matching TRBD1. The CDR3 consists of 15 residues. The V and J ends lost 4 bases and 8 bases, in that order; junction bases with no gene match: 5. Germline values: CDR1 SGHAT, CDR2 FQDESV (reference sequence). The chain's CDR3 is CASSSGQGTDSPLHF. In DNA form, the CDR3 reads TGTGCCAGCAGCTCGGGACAGGGGACGGATTCACCCCTCCACTTT.

The chain recombines TRBV20-1 with TRBJ2-1; D is possibly TRBD1 (7 bases). CDR1 is DFQATT, CDR2 SNEGSKA, per germline (reference sequence). V lost 3 bases, J lost 7 bases, and 16 bases lay in between. CDR3 length: 14 residues. Here the CDR3 DNA reads TGCAGTGCTAGCGGGGGACAGTCTCGGAATGAGCAGTTCTTC. Translated: CSASGGQSRNEQFF.

The chain carries TRBV28 and TRBJ2-1; 7 nucleotides align to TRBD2. The CDR3 consists of 15 residues. Looked up from germline, CDR1 is MDHEN and CDR2 is SYDVKM. With V trimmed by 3 bases and J by 1 base, 3 bases remained unmatched. CDR3 in amino acids: CASSLPSGSYNEQFF. DNA of the CDR3: TGTGCCAGCAGTTTGCCTAGCGGATCCTACAATGAGCAGTTCTTC.

This chain links TRBV28 with TRBJ2-3; D is undetermined. The CDR3 length is 12 residues. V lost 4 bases and J lost 8, with 10 bases in between. Germline values: CDR1 MDHEN, CDR2 SYDVKM. CDR3 DNA: TGTGCCAGCAGTTCGTCCCGTAGTACGCAGTATTTT. Protein sequence: CASSSSRSTQYF.

This chain connects TRBV13 to TRBJ2-7; TRBD1 agrees at 10 bases. The CDR3 is 12 amino acids. Germline lookup yields CDR1 PRHDT and CDR2 FYEKMQ (reference sequence). The V and J ends lost 8 bases and 7 bases, in that order; junction bases with no gene match: 5. In DNA form, the CDR3 reads TGTGCCAGCCGACAGGGGGCCGGTGAGCAGTACTTC. Its translation: CASRQGAGEQYF. Complete variable domain (other parts from reference TRBV13 and TRBJ2-7): AAGVIQSPRHLIKEKRETATLKCYPIPRHDTVYWYQQGPGQDPQFLISFYEKMQSDKGSIPDRFSAQQFSDYHSELNMSSLELGDSALYFCASRQGAGEQYFGPGTRLTVT.

The chain has TRBV5-1 and TRBJ2-3; TRBD2 agrees at 8 bases. Germline V gives CDR1 SGHRS, CDR2 YFSETQ. This CDR3 is 14 amino acids long. The trim removed 7 bases at V and 5 bases at J, leaving 9 bases unmatched. The CDR3 here is CASRFSAGGDTQYF. CDR3 DNA sequence: TGCGCCAGCCGGTTCTCCGCGGGAGGAGATACGCAGTATTTT.

In its sample, this clonotype was seen a few times. The gene calls are TRBV27 and TRBJ1-5; a weak D match, TRBD1 (5 bases). Germline CDR1 is MNHEY and CDR2 is SMNVEV (reference sequence). The CDR3 extends over 15 amino acids. V gave up 6 bases and J gave up 10 bases, with 22 bases separating them. The CDR3 here is CASRAGHSKTAPQHF. The DNA for the CDR3 is TGTGCCAGCAGGGCCGGACACTCTAAAACGGCACCCCAGCATTTT.

This chain links TRBV29-1 with TRBJ2-7, with D perhaps matching TRBD1 or TRBD2 (6 bases each). The CDR3 loop spans 20 amino acids. Germline lookup yields CDR1 SQVTM and CDR2 ANQGSEA. Trimming removed 7 bases at V and 0 bases at J, with 34 bases between. Written as DNA, the CDR3 is TGCAGCGCCCCGTTACCTCGTCGGGGGCTCAGCTCCCGCCCCTCCTACGAGCAGTACTTC. Amino acids: CSAPLPRRGLSSRPSYEQYF.

The chain joins TRBV12-3 or TRBV12-4 to TRBJ2-7; a weak D match, TRBD2 (5 bases). Trimming shortened V by 6 bases and J by 3 bases, and 9 bases separated the two germline ends. The CDR3 contains 12 residues. CDR3 coding DNA: TGTGCCAGCAGCCGACTACTCTACGAGCAGTACTTC. This gives the protein CASSRLLYEQYF.

A few counts support this clonotype. V gene TRBV4-1 combines with J gene TRBJ1-4; TRBD1 matches 7 bases. The CDR3 is made up of 16 amino acids. CDR1 is MGHRA, CDR2 YSYEKL, per germline. The V gene end was trimmed by 0 bases and the J gene end by 2 bases; junction bases not matched to a gene: 3. In DNA form, the CDR3 reads TGCGCCAGCAGCCAAGAGTTGACAGGGACTAATGAAAAACTGTTTTTT. This translates into CASSQELTGTNEKLFF.

The chain combines TRBV20-1 with TRBJ2-5; D might be TRBD2 (6 bases). The J call may be incorrect, as the DNA end agrees better with TRBJ2-7. The length of the CDR3 is 13 residues. Per the germline V gene, CDR1 is DFQATT and CDR2 is SNEGSKA (reference sequence). Here the CDR3 DNA reads TGCAGTGCCAAATCTAGCGTAACCTACGAGCAGTACTTC. Its protein is CSAKSSVTYEQYF.

This clonotype was counted between two and nine times. The V and J genes are TRBV3-1 and TRBJ2-7; D is possibly TRBD1 (5 bases). Looked up from germline, CDR1 is LGHDT and CDR2 is YNNKEL (reference sequence). V lost 4 bases and J lost 7, with 20 bases in between. The CDR3 is made up of 15 amino acids. In DNA, the CDR3 is TGTGCCAGCAGCCCAGACACGACAGCTCGCGGAGAGCAGTACTTC. This encodes CASSPDTTARGEQYF.

This clonotype was counted between two and nine times. The J gene is TRBJ2-5, the V gene TRBV6-1; the D is unclear. Germline V gene sequence: CDR1 MNHNS, CDR2 SASEGT. Trimming removed 7 bases at V and 2 bases at J, with 8 bases between. The CDR3 consists of 12 residues. The CDR3 loop is CASTYKQETQYF. The DNA of the CDR3 is TGTGCCAGCACCTACAAGCAAGAGACCCAGTACTTC.

The chain employs TRBV29-1 and TRBJ2-3, with unresolved D. Germline-derived CDR1 and CDR2 are SQVTM and ANQGSEA. The V end was cut by 8 bases, the J end by 2 bases, with 8 bases between. The CDR3 sequence is 11 residues long. The CDR3 sequence is CSTRYTDTQYF. The CDR3 DNA reads TGCAGCACGCGATACACAGATACGCAGTATTTT.

The sample holds a few counts of this clonotype. The V and J genes are TRBV10-3 and TRBJ2-5; D perhaps matches TRBD2 (6 bases). The tail of the sequence fits TRBJ2-7 better, so the J call may be wrong. The CDR3 is 13 residues long. Per the germline V gene, CDR1 is ENHRY and CDR2 is SYGVKD. CDR3 bases: TGTGCCATCAGGGGACTGGAACTTTACGAGCAGTACTTC. It translates to CAIRGLELYEQYF.

The genes are TRBV7-8 and TRBJ2-1; 9 nucleotides line up with TRBD2. Germline V gene lookup returns CDR1 SGHVS and CDR2 FQNEAQ. The CDR3 consists of 16 residues. The junction had 8 bases not matched to a gene; V was cut back by 2 bases and J by 6 bases. CDR3 sequence reads: CASSLIPPLAGNEQFF. The DNA for the CDR3 is TGTGCCAGCAGCTTAATCCCCCCACTAGCGGGCAATGAGCAGTTCTTC.

This clonotype was observed a handful of times. The V gene is TRBV4-3, the J gene TRBJ2-5; 7 bases fit TRBD2. Germline lookup yields CDR1 LGHNA and CDR2 YSLEER. The CDR3 length is 15 residues. The V and J ends lost 0 bases and 2 bases, in that order; junction bases with no gene match: 3. The CDR3 protein is CASSQEGGLQETQYF. Here the CDR3 DNA reads TGCGCCAGCAGCCAAGAGGGAGGGTTGCAAGAGACCCAGTACTTC.

J is TRBJ1-1 and V is TRBV28; no clear D. CDR3 length: 14 amino acids. The V gene's germline CDR1 is MDHEN and CDR2 SYDVKM. V lost 6 bases and J lost 1, with 12 bases in between. Here the CDR3 reads CASSIARPNTEAFF. The CDR3 DNA is TGTGCCAGCAGCATCGCTAGGCCGAACACTGAAGCTTTCTTT.

This clonotype was counted only a few times. V is TRBV12-3 or TRBV12-4 and J is TRBJ2-4, with TRBD2 identical over 15 bases. J was trimmed by 1 base and V by 6 bases; bases with no gene match: 7. The CDR3 loop spans 18 amino acids. CDR3 protein: CASSRTSGRADAKNIQYF. The DNA of the CDR3 is TGTGCCAGCAGCCGGACTAGCGGGAGGGCCGACGCCAAAAACATTCAGTACTTC.

This clonotype was picked up a small number of times. V gene TRBV20-1 combines with J gene TRBJ2-7, with D possibly being TRBD2 (6 bases). The CDR3 consists of 13 residues. Germline V gene lookup returns CDR1 DFQATT and CDR2 SNEGSKA (reference sequence). Trimming pared 5 bases from V and 3 bases from J, leaving 14 bases between. Here the CDR3 reads CSALTSTDYEQYF. The CDR3 DNA reads TGCAGTGCTCTCACTAGCACGGACTACGAGCAGTACTTC.

In this sample, this clonotype turned up a few times. V is TRBV10-3 and J is TRBJ1-1; 7 bases are shared with TRBD1. This CDR3 has 15 amino acids. V dropped 7 bases and J dropped 0; count of bases not matched to a gene: 8. CDR1 ENHRY and CDR2 SYGVKD come from the germline V gene. CDR3 nucleotide sequence: TGTGCCATCACCGAAAGACAGGGAATGAACACTGAAGCTTTCTTT. Protein: CAITERQGMNTEAFF.

This chain uses TRBV6-1 with TRBJ2-3; D unresolved. Between the trimmed V and J ends, which lost 3 bases and 8 bases, there was a span of 9 bases. The CDR3 runs to 12 residues. The germline V gene has CDR1 MNHNS and CDR2 SASEGT. CDR3: CASSEVTGTQYF. CDR3 coding DNA: TGTGCCAGCAGTGAGGTCACCGGTACGCAGTATTTT.

The V call is TRBV10-2, the J call TRBJ2-3, with no clear D. Germline V lookup: CDR1 WSHSY, CDR2 SAAADI. The CDR3 consists of 11 residues. V gave up 3 bases and J gave up 7 bases, with 5 bases separating them. CDR3 nucleotides: TGCGCCAGCAGTGACATAAATACGCAGTATTTT. It translates to CASSDINTQYF.

The chain employs TRBV7-2 and TRBJ2-2; D is perhaps TRBD1 or TRBD2 (5 bases each). Germline CDR1 and CDR2: SGHTA and FQGNSA. The germline V and J ends were trimmed by 0 bases and 6 bases, with 8 bases remaining between them. The length of the CDR3 is 14 residues. The CDR3 coding sequence is TGTGCCAGCAGCTTAGCGGGGGTTGCCGGGGAGCTGTTTTTT. It codes for CASSLAGVAGELFF.

The V call is TRBV30, the J call TRBJ2-3; TRBD2 agrees at 7 bases. Germline loops: CDR1 GTSNPN, CDR2 SVGIG (reference sequence). There are 14 residues in the CDR3. J lost 4 bases, V lost 3 bases, and 7 bases had no gene match. The CDR3 DNA sequence: TGTGCCTGGAGCTTGAGAGGGAGGGCAGATACGCAGTATTTT. It is translated as CAWSLRGRADTQYF.

The V gene is TRBV6-2 or TRBV6-3, the J gene TRBJ2-7; D possibly corresponds to TRBD1 (6 bases). The CDR3 is 14 amino acids. V lost 5 bases and J lost 0, with 11 bases in between. The germline CDR1 and CDR2 sequences are MNHEY and SVGEGT. The CDR3 nucleotides read TGTGCCAGCAGTCGGGACACGAGCTCCTACGAGCAGTACTTC. This translates into CASSRDTSSYEQYF.